The 31 T cell receptor beta chains listed next were all sequenced from one sample in a study of memory CD4+ T cells and cytomegalovirus serostatus. Measured with immunoSEQ multiplex PCR; TCRdb has only the in-frame clones, and not every one. The table records some 41,000 clones, over 60% of them present only once. The sort gate was single viable CD3+CD4+CD8-CD45RO+ cells for memory CD4+ T cells. Sequences were obtained from memory CD4+ T cells from blood. These TCRs come from an adult in good health and CMV-seronegative.

This clone came up once. The J gene is TRBJ2-5, the V gene TRBV5-1, with D tentatively TRBD1 (5 bases). This CDR3 comprises 13 residues. Trimming pared 1 base from V and 5 bases from J, leaving 9 bases between. From germline, CDR1 is SGHRS and CDR2 YFSETQ. The CDR3 reads CASSLFGAETQYF. In DNA, the CDR3 is TGCGCCAGCAGCTTGTTTGGGGCGGAGACCCAGTACTTC.

J is TRBJ2-4 and V is TRBV19, with no clear D. Per the germline V gene, CDR1 is LNHDA and CDR2 is SQIVND (reference sequence). This CDR3 spans 11 amino acids. V lost 6 bases and J 7 bases, leaving 7 bases between the germline ends. The CDR3 region has the DNA TGTGCCAGTAGATCTGTGAACATTCAGTACTTC. Its translation is CASRSVNIQYF.

The chain employs TRBV7-8 and TRBJ1-5; D remains unclear. Germline V gene data show CDR1 as SGHVS and CDR2 as FQNEAQ. With 5 bases removed from V and 8 bases from J, the gap between germline ends came to 10 bases. The CDR3 loop spans 12 amino acids. The CDR3 bases are TGTGCCAGCAGCGGGCGGGGTGAGCCCCAGCATTTT. Translating it yields CASSGRGEPQHF.

This clone was seen once. The chain joins TRBV6-6 to TRBJ2-2; 8 bases align to TRBD1. This CDR3 contains 15 residues. V shed 5 bases, J shed 6 bases, and the junction held 8 bases outside the gene matches. Germline lookup yields CDR1 MNHNY and CDR2 SVGAGI (reference sequence). Written as DNA, the CDR3 is TGTGCCAGCAGTCGGACAGGGACTCGTTCCGGGGAGCTGTTTTTT. This codes for CASSRTGTRSGELFF.

This rearrangement joins TRBV5-4 to TRBJ2-5; TRBD1 is a possible D gene (7 bases). This CDR3 is 15 amino acids long. Trimming removed 0 bases from V and 6 bases from J, with 15 bases in between. Per the germline V gene, CDR1 is SGHNT and CDR2 is YYREEE (reference sequence). DNA for the CDR3: TGTGCCAGCAGCTTGGCGACAGGGAGGCGGCAGACCCAGTACTTC. Encoded protein: CASSLATGRRQTQYF.

This clone was seen more than once but under ten times. This chain links TRBV2 with TRBJ2-1, with D possibly TRBD2 on 5 matching bases. The CDR3 is made up of 13 amino acids. Germline values: CDR1 SNHLY, CDR2 FYNNEI. V was cut by 6 bases and J by 6 bases, with 12 bases left in between. In nucleotides, the CDR3 is TGTGCCAGCAGCCCAACTAGAGGCAATGAGCAGTTCTTC. This gives the protein CASSPTRGNEQFF. Complete variable domain (other parts from reference TRBV2 and TRBJ2-1): EPEVTQTPSHQVTQMGQEVILRCVPISNHLYFYWYRQILGQKVEFLVSFYNNEISEKSEIFDDQFSVERPDGSNFTLKIRSTKLEDSAMYFCASSPTRGNEQFFGPGTRLTVL.

The V call is TRBV5-1, the J call TRBJ2-7; D is unclear. Germline CDR1 is SGHRS and CDR2 is YFSETQ. Deletions cut 0 bases from V and 0 bases from J, with 7 bases between. The CDR3 runs 14 residues. DNA for the CDR3: TGCGCCAGCAGCTTGGACTCTCCCTCCTACGAGCAGTACTTC. Its translation: CASSLDSPSYEQYF.

This clone turned up a few times. This chain uses TRBV7-2 with TRBJ1-2; no clear D. Germline V lookup: CDR1 SGHTA, CDR2 FQGNSA. The CDR3 sequence is 14 residues long. Trimming took 5 bases from V and 4 from J, leaving 14 bases between them. CDR3 region: CASSRSSLGYGYTF. In nucleotides, the CDR3 is TGTGCCAGCAGCCGGTCCAGCCTTGGCTATGGCTACACCTTC.

The chain combines TRBV7-8 with TRBJ2-7, with TRBD2 matching 8 bases. Per germline, CDR1 SGHVS and CDR2 FQNEAQ. The CDR3 runs to 16 residues. J gave up 4 bases and V 4 bases, and 12 bases lay outside the gene matches. The CDR3 DNA follows: TGTGCCAGCAGCTCCTACAGGGTAACTAGCGGATACGAGCAGTACTTC. Amino acid sequence: CASSSYRVTSGYEQYF. Drawing the rest from reference TRBV7-8 and TRBJ2-7, the complete variable domain is GAGVSQSPRYKVAKRGQDVALRCDPISGHVSLFWYQQALGQGPEFLTYFQNEAQLDKSGLPSDRFFAERPEGSVSTLKIQRTQQEDSAVYLCASSSYRVTSGYEQYFGPGTRLTVT.

The chain recombines TRBV10-3 with TRBJ1-5, with D possibly being TRBD1 (5 bases). The CDR3 is 13 residues long. The V gene lost 5 bases and the J gene lost 5 bases, with 10 bases spanning the gap. The V gene's germline CDR1 is ENHRY and CDR2 SYGVKD. CDR3 amino acids: CAISQGSYQPQHF. In DNA, the CDR3 is TGTGCCATCAGTCAGGGTAGTTATCAGCCCCAGCATTTT.

The chain has TRBV5-4 and TRBJ1-1; 7 bases fit TRBD1. The CDR3 runs 15 residues. Per germline, CDR1 SGHNT and CDR2 YYREEE (reference sequence). With V trimmed by 4 bases and J by 1 base, 7 bases remained unmatched. This chain's CDR3 is CASSGGTEENTEAFF. CDR3 nucleotides: TGTGCCAGCAGCGGGGGGACAGAGGAGAACACTGAAGCTTTCTTT.

The chain is built from TRBV21-1 and TRBJ1-4. TRBV21-1 is assigned pseudogene status. There are 12 residues in the CDR3. CDR3 in DNA: TGTGCCAGCAGCAAAGAAGGTGAAAAACTGTTTTTT. This translates into CASSKEGEKLFF.

The gene calls are TRBV30 and TRBJ2-1; a possible D gene is TRBD1 (6 bases). Germline-derived CDR1 and CDR2 are GTSNPN and SVGIG (reference sequence). Trimming left V 4 bases short and J 0 bases short, with 10 bases between. The CDR3 spans 14 residues. The CDR3 DNA follows: TGTGCCTGGAAACGGGACACCTCCTACAATGAGCAGTTCTTC. Translated: CAWKRDTSYNEQFF. Looking up the rest from reference TRBV30 and TRBJ2-1 gives the full variable domain: SQTIHQWPATLVQPVGSPLSLECTVEGTSNPNLYWYRQAAGRGLQLLFYSVGIGQISSEVPQNLSASRPQDRQFILSSKKLLLSDSGFYLCAWKRDTSYNEQFFGPGTRLTVL.

V gene TRBV11-2 combines with J gene TRBJ2-1, with no clear D. V was cut by 0 bases and J by 3 bases, with 6 bases left in between. The germline gives CDR1 SGHAT, CDR2 FQNNGV. The CDR3 has 14 amino acids. The CDR3 protein is CASSLDVNYNEQFF. CDR3 sequence (DNA): TGTGCCAGCAGCTTAGACGTAAACTACAATGAGCAGTTCTTC.

This clone has a single count. The chain combines TRBV4-2 with TRBJ2-1, with 9 bases identical to TRBD2. The CDR3 spans 16 residues. In germline, CDR1 is LGHNA, CDR2 YNFKEQ. Trimming removed 3 bases from V and 0 bases from J; junction bases left unmatched: 3. CDR3 nucleotide sequence: TGTGCCAGCAGCCAGGTTAGCGGGAGCTCCTACAATGAGCAGTTCTTC. It yields the protein CASSQVSGSSYNEQFF.

This clone was seen just once. The chain combines TRBV18 with TRBJ2-3, with D possibly TRBD1 on 6 matching bases. The V gene's germline CDR1 is KGHSH and CDR2 LQKENI. With 5 bases removed from V and 2 bases from J, the gap between germline ends came to 14 bases. The CDR3 spans 15 residues. The CDR3 loop is CASSATGMDTDTQYF. The CDR3 DNA is TGTGCCAGCTCAGCCACAGGGATGGACACAGATACGCAGTATTTT.

The chain couples TRBV10-3 to TRBJ2-1; possibly TRBD2 for D (5 bases). The ends were cut back, 8 bases at V and 4 bases at J, with 12 bases in the middle. The CDR3 is made up of 13 amino acids. Germline assignment: CDR1 ENHRY and CDR2 SYGVKD. The CDR3 sequence is CAIGVEGYNEQFF. DNA of the CDR3: TGTGCCATCGGGGTAGAGGGATACAATGAGCAGTTCTTC.

V usage is TRBV5-4 and J usage is TRBJ2-1, with a tentative D call TRBD2 (6 bases). Trimming removed 4 bases from V and 2 bases from J, with 16 bases in between. The CDR3 has 16 residues. Germline V gene sequence: CDR1 SGHNT, CDR2 YYREEE (reference sequence). The CDR3 sequence: CASSSFRWEAYNEQFF. The CDR3 coding sequence is TGTGCCAGCAGCAGTTTCAGGTGGGAGGCCTACAATGAGCAGTTCTTC.

The chain has TRBV15 and TRBJ2-5, with TRBD2 matching 9 bases. The germline CDR1 and CDR2 sequences are LNHNV and YYDKDF (reference sequence). Trimming took 4 bases from V and 5 from J; bases not matched to a gene: 11. The CDR3 spans 16 residues. CDR3 loop: CATSIIGGRAGETQYF. Here the CDR3 DNA reads TGTGCCACCAGCATCATTGGCGGGAGGGCCGGCGAGACCCAGTACTTC.

The V call is TRBV28, the J call TRBJ2-7; D gene uncertain. The CDR3 runs to 15 residues. The germline CDR1 and CDR2 sequences are MDHEN and SYDVKM. Trimming took 2 bases from V and 3 from J, leaving 14 bases between them. The CDR3 region is CASSLPGSVGYEQYF. The CDR3 region has the DNA TGTGCCAGCAGTTTACCAGGATCAGTTGGCTACGAGCAGTACTTC.

V gene TRBV6-5 combines with J gene TRBJ2-7, with D unresolved. Trimming took 2 bases from V and 4 from J, leaving 3 bases between them. The CDR3 is 11 amino acids. Germline V gene lookup returns CDR1 MNHEY and CDR2 SVGAGI. CDR3 sequence reads: CASSYEYEQYF. The CDR3 DNA sequence: TGTGCCAGCAGTTACGAGTACGAGCAGTACTTC.

This sequence joins TRBV30 and TRBJ2-5; 9 bases map to TRBD2. The end of the DNA fits TRBJ2-7 better, so the J call may be wrong. The CDR3 extends over 16 amino acids. Germline assignment: CDR1 GTSNPN and CDR2 SVGIG (reference sequence). The CDR3 protein is CAWSVGSSGSYYEQYF. Written as DNA, the CDR3 is TGTGCCTGGAGTGTGGGTAGTAGCGGGAGCTACTACGAGCAGTACTTC.

This clone was observed a single time. In DNA, the CDR3 is TGTGCCAGCAGCCCCGGGGGATACAGTCGTCTTGAGGATGGCTACACCTTC. It encodes CASSPGGYSRLEDGYTF. This rearrangement joins TRBV28 to TRBJ1-2; D possibly corresponds to TRBD1 (5 bases). Trimming cost V 6 bases and J 6 bases, with 26 bases left between them. The CDR3 consists of 17 residues. Per germline, CDR1 MDHEN and CDR2 SYDVKM.

The rearrangement links TRBV7-3 to TRBJ2-1; no definite D call. CDR1 and CDR2 (germline): SGHTA, FQGTGA. The V end was cut by 2 bases, the J end by 7 bases, with 3 bases between. This CDR3 has 11 residues. CDR3 loop: CASSLGNEQFF. For the CDR3, the DNA is TGTGCCAGCAGCTTAGGGAATGAGCAGTTCTTC.

The chain's CDR3 is CSVTNTGAWEQYF. The CDR3 nucleotides are TGCAGCGTTACAAATACAGGGGCCTGGGAGCAGTACTTC. This chain connects TRBV29-1 to TRBJ2-7, with TRBD1 identical over 7 bases. The junction had 11 bases not matched to a gene; V was cut back by 5 bases and J by 7 bases. The germline V gene has CDR1 SQVTM and CDR2 ANQGSEA. This CDR3 region has 13 residues.

V gene TRBV7-2 combines with J gene TRBJ2-1; D is undetermined. Germline V lookup: CDR1 SGHTA, CDR2 FQGNSA. This CDR3 has 12 amino acids. Trimming took off 5 bases at V and 5 bases at J, with 7 bases between the two ends. CDR3 loop: CASSPRDNEQFF. Here the CDR3 DNA reads TGTGCCAGCAGCCCTCGGGACAATGAGCAGTTCTTC.

The chain carries TRBV9 and TRBJ1-2; 10 bases agree with TRBD1. CDR1 and CDR2 from the germline V gene are SGDLS and YYNGEE. V shed 0 bases, J shed 4 bases, and the junction held 3 bases outside the gene matches. This CDR3 contains 15 residues. CDR3 protein: CASSVGQGAGYGYTF. CDR3 bases: TGTGCCAGCAGCGTAGGACAGGGGGCGGGCTATGGCTACACCTTC.

The CDR3 bases are TGTGCCAGCAGTTTTATCCTTCCCCGGAACACCGGGGAGCTGTTTTTT. It is translated as CASSFILPRNTGELFF. J is TRBJ2-2 and V is TRBV28; no reliable D call. The length of the CDR3 is 16 residues. Trimming cost V 3 bases and J 1 base, with 12 bases left between them. Germline loops: CDR1 MDHEN, CDR2 SYDVKM.

The rearrangement joins TRBV7-2 to TRBJ2-6, with a possible D match to TRBD1 (5 bases). V was cut by 2 bases and J by 18 bases, with 23 bases left in between. Germline V gives CDR1 SGHTA, CDR2 FQGNSA. The CDR3 loop spans 15 amino acids. In DNA form, the CDR3 reads TGTGCCAGCAGCTTAAAAAGTGGGGATGGGGCTCGATGGACTTTC. This sequence encodes CASSLKSGDGARWTF.

The chain links TRBV28 to TRBJ1-2, with D perhaps TRBD1 (5 bases). Germline CDR1 and CDR2: MDHEN and SYDVKM. The germline V and J ends were trimmed by 5 bases and 8 bases, with 18 bases remaining between them. The CDR3 extends over 14 amino acids. The CDR3 is CASSEGRDPKGYTF. The CDR3 nucleotides are TGTGCCAGCAGTGAGGGACGGGACCCTAAGGGCTACACCTTC.

The chain couples TRBV10-1 to TRBJ2-1; D is perhaps TRBD1 or TRBD2 (5 bases each). Germline CDR1 is WNHNN and CDR2 is SYGVQD (reference sequence). The CDR3 is made up of 13 amino acids. V lost 11 bases and J lost 4, with 15 bases in between. In DNA, the CDR3 is TGCGCCGGGAGACAGACTGATTACAATGAGCAGTTCTTC. Protein product: CAGRQTDYNEQFF.